One sample yielded the 12 T cell receptor beta chains listed below, sequenced in a study of cytomegalovirus exposure and HLA in healthy donors. The primer mix had 60 Vbeta and 13 Jbeta primers. Sequencing used immunoSEQ multiplex PCR; TCRdb keeps in-frame clones, though not all of them. The data hold some 140,000 clones, with about four fifths observed a single time. Sequenced material: PBMCs. These receptors all come from a man younger than 40 in good health.

Notes on this clone: The junction departs from germline at one end; a sequencing error may be responsible. V usage is TRBV7-9 and J usage is TRBJ2-7; no definite D call. Germline lookup yields CDR1 SEHNR and CDR2 FQNEAQ (reference sequence). CDR3 length: 12 amino acids. The CDR3 DNA reads as TGTTCCAGCAGCTTAGTAGTGTACGAGCAGTACTTC. Translated, it gives CSSSLVVYEQYF.

The V gene is TRBV5-8, the J gene TRBJ2-1; 8 bases fit TRBD2. This CDR3 is built from 17 residues. With V trimmed by 2 bases and J by 4 bases, 11 bases remained unmatched. The germline gives CDR1 SGHTS, CDR2 YDEGEE. The CDR3, as DNA: TGTGCCAGCAGCTTCCGGCCGGGGGGGCGACTGTACAATGAGCAGTTCTTC. Protein product: CASSFRPGGRLYNEQFF.

V is TRBV7-3 and J is TRBJ2-7, with 8 bases matching TRBD2. Trimming removed 5 bases from V and 3 bases from J; junction bases left unmatched: 3. This CDR3 has 13 residues. Germline lookup yields CDR1 SGHTA and CDR2 FQGTGA. CDR3 sequence: CASSRTSGYEQYF. The CDR3 DNA sequence: TGTGCCAGCAGCCGAACTAGCGGCTACGAGCAGTACTTC.

The rearrangement links TRBV30 to TRBJ1-4; no reliable D call. The CDR3 length is 12 residues. From germline, CDR1 is GTSNPN and CDR2 SVGIG (reference sequence). V was pared by 0 bases and J by 8 bases, with 7 bases between. The CDR3 region is CAWSVLREKLFF. CDR3 DNA: TGTGCCTGGAGTGTACTCAGGGAAAAACTGTTTTTT.

The chain has TRBV2 and TRBJ2-7; D is possibly TRBD2 (6 bases). V was shortened by 8 bases and J by 0 bases, with 14 bases between the two germline ends. Germline V gene data show CDR1 as SNHLY and CDR2 as FYNNEI. This CDR3 is built from 14 residues. For the CDR3, the DNA is TGTGCCAGCCTCGGGGGAGGCTACTCCTACGAGCAGTACTTC. As protein: CASLGGGYSYEQYF.

This clone was recorded once. V gene TRBV11-2 combines with J gene TRBJ2-2, with D hard to call. Germline lookup yields CDR1 SGHAT and CDR2 FQNNGV. CDR3 length: 15 amino acids. V was cut by 0 bases and J by 1 base, with 6 bases left in between. CDR3 nucleotide sequence: TGTGCCAGCAGCTTAGATAGACTGAACACCGGGGAGCTGTTTTTT. Translation: CASSLDRLNTGELFF. Using reference TRBV11-2 and TRBJ2-2 for the parts outside the CDR3, the full variable domain is EAGVAQSPRYKIIEKRQSVAFWCNPISGHATLYWYQQILGQGPKLLIQFQNNGVVDDSQLPKDRFSAERLKGVDSTLKIQPAKLEDSAVYLCASSLDRLNTGELFFGEGSRLTVL.

The rearrangement links TRBV5-4 to TRBJ1-1; D ambiguous. V dropped 4 bases and J dropped 1 base, with 8 bases sitting between them. This CDR3 has 13 amino acids. Germline CDR1 SGHNT, CDR2 YYREEE (reference sequence). The CDR3 DNA follows: TGTGCCAGCAGCCGAGGGTCGAACACTGAAGCTTTCTTT. This encodes CASSRGSNTEAFF.

The rearrangement joins TRBV2 to TRBJ2-5; D remains ambiguous. The V gene lost 3 bases and the J gene lost 4 bases, with 21 bases spanning the gap. Germline V lookup: CDR1 SNHLY, CDR2 FYNNEI. The CDR3 extends over 17 amino acids. Here the CDR3 DNA reads TGTGCCAGCAGTGACCCGGGTGACCAGCCCACAAGAGAGACCCAGTACTTC. Its translation is CASSDPGDQPTRETQYF.

A few counts support this clone. The rearrangement links TRBV9 to TRBJ2-1; 7 bases match TRBD2. V shed 0 bases and J 8 bases; nucleotides not matched to a gene: 5. Germline loops: CDR1 SGDLS, CDR2 YYNGEE. The CDR3 is 14 amino acids. This CDR3 is CASSVVLGGYEQFF. CDR3 DNA sequence: TGTGCCAGCAGCGTAGTTCTCGGGGGGTATGAGCAGTTCTTC.

The rearrangement joins TRBV5-8 to TRBJ1-4, with 8 positions matching TRBD1. The CDR3 spans 17 residues. In germline, CDR1 is SGHTS, CDR2 YDEGEE. Unmatched junction bases numbered 7, after V lost 2 bases and J lost 1 base. The CDR3 protein is CASSFGQGRLTNEKLFF. The CDR3 bases are TGTGCCAGCAGCTTCGGACAGGGCAGGTTAACTAATGAAAAACTGTTTTTT.

The chain combines TRBV5-1 with TRBJ2-3, with TRBD2 identical over 7 bases. V was clipped by 2 bases and J by 2 bases; unmatched bases: 8. The CDR3 extends over 16 amino acids. Germline CDR1 SGHRS, CDR2 YFSETQ. The CDR3 sequence: CASSFGLADYTDTQYF. CDR3 in DNA: TGCGCCAGCAGCTTTGGGCTAGCGGACTACACAGATACGCAGTATTTT.

The chain couples TRBV11-3 to TRBJ2-7; TRBD2 is a possible D gene (5 bases). Trimming cost V 5 bases and J 7 bases, with 12 bases left between them. This CDR3 comprises 12 residues. Germline loops: CDR1 SGHNT, CDR2 YENEEA. CDR3 in DNA: TGTGCCAGCAGCCTCCGGTCGGGGGAGCAGTACTTC. Protein: CASSLRSGEQYF.